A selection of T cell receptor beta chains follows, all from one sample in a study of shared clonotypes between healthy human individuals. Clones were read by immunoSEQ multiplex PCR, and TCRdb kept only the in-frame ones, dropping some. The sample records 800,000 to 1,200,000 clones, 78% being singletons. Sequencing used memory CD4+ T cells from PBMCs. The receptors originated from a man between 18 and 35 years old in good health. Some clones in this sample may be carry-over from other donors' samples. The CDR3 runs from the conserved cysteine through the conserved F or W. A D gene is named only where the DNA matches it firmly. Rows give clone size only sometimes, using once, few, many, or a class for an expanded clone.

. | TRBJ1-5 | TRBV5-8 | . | CASSLPGATYQPQHF | TGTGCCAGCAGCCTCCCAGGGGCAACTTATCAGCCCCAGCATTTT
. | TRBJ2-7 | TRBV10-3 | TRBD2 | CAISDPGLGTYEQYF | TGTGCCATCAGTGATCCCGGACTAGGGACCTACGAGCAGTACTTC
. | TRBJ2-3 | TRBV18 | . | CASSRGIASTDTQYF | TGTGCCAGCTCCCGGGGGATAGCTAGCACAGATACGCAGTATTTT
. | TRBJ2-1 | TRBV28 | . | CASSFPQESYEQFF | TGTGCCAGCAGTTTCCCCCAGGAGTCCTATGAGCAGTTCTTC
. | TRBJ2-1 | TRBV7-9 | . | CASIPMSLFSYNEQFF | TGTGCCAGCATCCCGATGAGCCTGTTCTCCTACAATGAGCAGTTCTTC
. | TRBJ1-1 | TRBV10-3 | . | CAISEEGIFWGKAFF | TGTGCCATCAGTGAGGAGGGGATCTTTTGGGGAAAAGCTTTCTTT
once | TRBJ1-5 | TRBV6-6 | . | CASSYDGRFNQPQHF | TGTGCCAGCAGTTACGACGGACGGTTTAATCAGCCCCAGCATTTT
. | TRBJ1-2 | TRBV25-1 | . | CASRGSGTLANYGYTF | TGTGCCAGCAGGGGCTCCGGGACGTTAGCTAACTATGGCTACACCTTC
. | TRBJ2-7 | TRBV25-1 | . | CASRGGYEQYF | TGTGCCAGCAGAGGGGGTTACGAGCAGTACTTC
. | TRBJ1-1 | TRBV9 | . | CASSYQPDQSSTEAFF | TGTGCCAGCAGCTATCAACCGGACCAATCTAGCACTGAAGCTTTCTTT
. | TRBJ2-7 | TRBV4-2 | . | CASSQETSLYEQYF | TGTGCCAGCAGCCAAGAGACTAGTTTATACGAGCAGTACTTC
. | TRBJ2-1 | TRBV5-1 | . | CASSLRGEQFF | TGCGCCAGCAGCTTGAGGGGTGAGCAGTTCTTC
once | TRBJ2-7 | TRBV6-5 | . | CASSYGRETHEQYF | TGTGCCAGCAGTTACGGCCGGGAGACCCACGAGCAGTACTTC
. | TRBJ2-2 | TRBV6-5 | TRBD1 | CASSGQATNTGELFF | TGTGCCAGCAGTGGACAGGCTACGAACACCGGGGAGCTGTTTTTT
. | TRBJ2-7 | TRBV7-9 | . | CASSFTGVGAYEQYF | TGTGCCAGCAGCTTTACGGGGGTAGGCGCCTACGAGCAGTACTTC
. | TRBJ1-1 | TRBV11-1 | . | CASSLREVEGTEAFF | TGTGCCAGCAGCCTGAGGGAGGTGGAGGGCACTGAAGCTTTCTTT
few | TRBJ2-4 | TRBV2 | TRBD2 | CASSGAGGPISKNIQYF | TGTGCCAGCAGTGGAGCGGGAGGGCCTATCTCCAAAAACATTCAGTACTTC
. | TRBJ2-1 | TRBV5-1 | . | CASSLGSGREQFF | TGCGCCAGCAGCTTGGGTTCGGGAAGAGAGCAGTTCTTC
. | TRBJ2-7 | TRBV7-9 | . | CASSSAWDRGYEQYF | TGTGCCAGCAGCTCTGCTTGGGACCGAGGCTACGAGCAGTACTTC
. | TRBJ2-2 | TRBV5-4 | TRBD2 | CASSSAGERSIGELFF | TGTGCCAGCAGCTCAGCGGGAGAGAGAAGCATCGGGGAGCTGTTTTTT
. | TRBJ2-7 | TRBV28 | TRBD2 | CASSPAGGNSYEQYF | TGTGCCAGCAGTCCCGCGGGGGGGAATTCCTACGAGCAGTACTTC
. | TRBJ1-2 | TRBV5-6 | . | CASSLRQGGGYTF | TGTGCCAGCAGCCTTAGGCAGGGAGGCGGCTACACCTTC
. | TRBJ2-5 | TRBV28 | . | CASSAPGPPQETQYF | TGTGCCAGCAGCGCCCCGGGGCCCCCTCAAGAGACCCAGTACTTC
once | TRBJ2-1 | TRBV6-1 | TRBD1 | CASSEGWGQGYEQFF | TGTGCCAGCAGTGAAGGGTGGGGACAGGGGTATGAGCAGTTCTTC
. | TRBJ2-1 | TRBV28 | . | CASVSRGGNYNEQFF | TGTGCCAGCGTATCCAGGGGCGGAAATTACAATGAGCAGTTCTTC
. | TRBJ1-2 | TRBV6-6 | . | CASSPRGGEANYGYTF | TGTGCCAGCAGCCCCCGTGGGGGGGAAGCTAACTATGGCTACACCTTC
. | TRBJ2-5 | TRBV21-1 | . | CASSKRVGTGGCWETQYF | TGTGCCAGCAGCAAACGAGTCGGAACGGGAGGTTGTTGGGAGACCCAGTACTTC
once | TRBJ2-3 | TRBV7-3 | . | CASSVLGLDTQYF | TGTGCCAGCAGCGTACTAGGATTGGATACGCAGTATTTT
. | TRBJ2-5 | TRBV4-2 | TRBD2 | CASSRTEREPRETQYF | TGTGCCAGCAGCCGGACCGAGCGGGAGCCTCGAGAGACCCAGTACTTC
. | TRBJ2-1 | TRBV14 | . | CASSRTYNEQFF | TGTGCCAGCAGCCGCACCTACAATGAGCAGTTCTTC
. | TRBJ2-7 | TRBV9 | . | CASSARRTGEQYF | TGTGCCAGCAGCGCCCGACGGACTGGGGAGCAGTACTTC
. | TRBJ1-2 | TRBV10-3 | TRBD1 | CAISMDRDYGYTF | TGTGCCATCAGTATGGACAGGGACTATGGCTACACCTTC
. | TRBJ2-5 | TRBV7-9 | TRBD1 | CASSSGGPETQYF | TGTGCCAGCAGTTCAGGGGGCCCGGAGACCCAGTACTTC
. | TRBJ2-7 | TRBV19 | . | CASSLRGLLSYEQYF | TGTGCCAGTAGTCTCAGGGGCCTCCTCTCCTACGAGCAGTACTTC
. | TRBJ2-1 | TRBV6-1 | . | CATKLNRASEQFF | TGTGCCACCAAATTAAACAGGGCGTCGGAGCAGTTCTTC
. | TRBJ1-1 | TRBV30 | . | CAWSAGGVRTEAFF | TGTGCCTGGAGTGCCGGGGGTGTGAGGACTGAAGCTTTCTTT
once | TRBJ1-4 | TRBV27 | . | CASSLTRDARGEKLFF | TGTGCCAGCAGTCTAACCCGGGACGCGAGGGGTGAAAAACTGTTTTTT
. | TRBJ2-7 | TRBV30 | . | CAWTAGGGAEQYF | TGTGCCTGGACCGCAGGCGGAGGGGCCGAGCAGTACTTC
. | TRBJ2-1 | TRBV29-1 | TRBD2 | CSGRLAGANNEQFF | TGCAGCGGAAGACTAGCGGGAGCCAATAATGAGCAGTTCTTC
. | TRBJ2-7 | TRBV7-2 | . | CASSLVSRGLEQYF | TGTGCCAGCAGCTTAGTTTCGCGGGGGCTCGAGCAGTACTTC